This T cell receptor beta chain was obtained from a study of cytomegalovirus exposure and HLA in healthy donors. Study-level points and caveats: Indistinguishable V segments, including TRBV6-2 and TRBV6-3, were excluded. The dataset shows that most TCR sequences were rare, while some public TCRs occurred in many donors.

V was clipped by 5 bases and J by 7 bases, with 12 bases between them. The germline gives CDR1 MNHEY, CDR2 SMNVEV (reference sequence). The CDR3 consists of 13 residues. Use of 60 Vbeta and 13 Jbeta primers characterized the PCR. Original analysis: Later reanalysis found approximately 76 million unique TCR beta chains, about 10 million of them shared. Assay used: immunoSEQ multiplex PCR; TCRdb lists only in-frame clones, some missing. V and J calls and clone size are copied from that table; D and trimming were computed from the DNA. Of approximately 73,000 clones in the sample, 63% were seen once. Samples came from healthy bone marrow donors. This clone was seen a single time. Its antigen is currently unknown.

Sequencing input: PBMCs. The sequence was collected from a man aged 30 to 45 in good health and CMV-seropositive. The chain has TRBV27 and TRBJ1-5, with unresolved D. For the CDR3, the DNA is TGTGCCAGCAGTCTGGCGGGAGACCAGCCCCAGCATTTT. Its protein is CASSLAGDQPQHF.